Following are 14 T cell receptor beta chains from one sample sequenced in a study of shared clonotypes between healthy human individuals. This table comes from immunoSEQ multiplex PCR, and its TCRdb copy is limited to in-frame clones, with some not included. The sample yields around 1,100,000 clones, 70% to 85% seen once. The sequenced sample consisted of memory CD4+ T cells from PBMCs. The subset denotes: CD45RA-negative fraction. The receptors originated from a man aged 18 to 30 in good health. Some clones in this sample may be carry-over from other donors' samples.

The chain links TRBV7-9 to TRBJ1-1, with a tentative D call TRBD1 (6 bases). This CDR3 comprises 13 residues. The V end lost 1 base, the J end lost 7 bases, and 10 bases lay between the germline ends. Germline V gives CDR1 SEHNR, CDR2 FQNEAQ (reference sequence). The CDR3 DNA follows: TGTGCCAGCAGCTTAGGACAGGTGGTTGAAGCTTTCTTT. Amino acid sequence: CASSLGQVVEAFF. Looking up the rest from reference TRBV7-9 and TRBJ1-1 gives the full variable domain: DTGVSQNPRHKITKRGQNVTFRCDPISEHNRLYWYRQTLGQGPEFLTYFQNEAQLEKSRLLSDRFSAERPKGSFSTLEIQRTEQGDSAMYLCASSLGQVVEAFFGQGTRLTVV.

The V and J genes are TRBV10-1 and TRBJ1-3; 8 nucleotides agree with TRBD1. The CDR3 runs to 16 residues. Per the germline V gene, CDR1 is WNHNN and CDR2 is SYGVQD (reference sequence). The V segment lost 6 bases and the J segment 1 base; nucleotides outside the gene matches: 8. Here the CDR3 DNA reads TGCGCCAGCAGCGGACAGGGAACCATTTCTGGAAACACCATATATTTT. Translating gives CASSGQGTISGNTIYF.

The genes are TRBV28 and TRBJ2-3, with 10 bases fitting TRBD2. CDR1 and CDR2 from the germline V gene are MDHEN and SYDVKM. V shed 6 bases, J shed 0 bases, and the junction held 6 bases outside the gene matches. The CDR3 runs to 16 residues. The CDR3 region is CASSPTSGFSTDTQYF. The DNA for the CDR3 is TGTGCCAGCAGCCCGACTAGCGGGTTTAGCACAGATACGCAGTATTTT. Filled out from reference TRBV28 and TRBJ2-3, the complete variable domain reads DVKVTQSSRYLVKRTGEKVFLECVQDMDHENMFWYRQDPGLGLRLIYFSYDVKMKEKGDIPEGYSVSREKKERFSLILESASTNQTSMYLCASSPTSGFSTDTQYFGPGTRLTVL.

This clone was seen just once. The chain links TRBV19 to TRBJ2-2; D call uncertain. Germline V gives CDR1 LNHDA, CDR2 SQIVND (reference sequence). The CDR3 sequence is 15 residues long. V was cut by 4 bases and J by 4 bases, with 13 bases left in between. CDR3 nucleotide sequence: TGTGCCAGTAGTAACAGTGGTTTCGGCACCGGGGAGCTGTTTTTT. It encodes CASSNSGFGTGELFF.

Comment on this clone: Other DNA variants within this sample encode the same CDR3. The chain employs TRBV5-1 and TRBJ2-2; 7 bases agree with TRBD2. The germline CDR1 and CDR2 sequences are SGHRS and YFSETQ. Trimming took 6 bases from V and 3 from J; bases not matched to a gene: 2. There are 13 residues in the CDR3. The chain's CDR3 is CASNRGDTGELFF. In DNA, the CDR3 is TGCGCCAGCAACCGGGGGGACACCGGGGAGCTGTTTTTT. Full variable domain (rest looked up from reference TRBV5-1 and TRBJ2-2): KAGVTQTPRYLIKTRGQQVTLSCSPISGHRSVSWYQQTPGQGLQFLFEYFSETQRNKGNFPGRFSGRQFSNSRSEMNVSTLELGDSALYLCASNRGDTGELFFGEGSRLTVL.

This clone was observed a few times. The rearrangement joins TRBV12-5 to TRBJ1-4; possible D gene TRBD1, 5 bases. The V and J ends lost 6 bases and 8 bases respectively, with 19 bases between them. Per germline, CDR1 LGHNT and CDR2 FRNRAP. The length of the CDR3 is 15 residues. The CDR3 sequence is CASGRDPKEVEKLFF. As DNA, the CDR3 is TGTGCTAGTGGCCGGGACCCTAAAGAGGTGGAAAAACTGTTTTTT.

This clone was picked up a small number of times. V and J are TRBV7-2 and TRBJ2-2, with 7 bases lining up with TRBD2. Trimming at V came to 1 base and at J to 8 bases, leaving 1 base not matched to a gene. The length of the CDR3 is 13 residues. Germline assignment: CDR1 SGHTA and CDR2 FQGNSA. The CDR3 coding sequence is TGTGCCAGCAGCTTAGAAGCGGGAGGGGAGCTGTTTTTT. The encoded protein is CASSLEAGGELFF.

This clone appeared a single time. This rearrangement joins TRBV28 to TRBJ1-5; maybe TRBD1 (5 bases). Trimming removed 2 bases from V and 1 base from J, with 12 bases in between. The CDR3 length is 16 residues. The V gene's germline CDR1 is MDHEN and CDR2 SYDVKM. Here the CDR3 reads CASSLGGGKSNQPQHF. The CDR3 nucleotides read TGTGCCAGCAGTTTAGGGGGGGGAAAGAGCAATCAGCCCCAGCATTTT. The variable domain in full, completed from reference TRBV28 and TRBJ1-5, reads DVKVTQSSRYLVKRTGEKVFLECVQDMDHENMFWYRQDPGLGLRLIYFSYDVKMKEKGDIPEGYSVSREKKERFSLILESASTNQTSMYLCASSLGGGKSNQPQHFGDGTRLSIL.

V and J are TRBV5-6 and TRBJ2-5, with 7 bases fitting TRBD2. The CDR3 extends over 15 amino acids. The germline gives CDR1 SGHDT, CDR2 YYEEEE. J gave up 2 bases and V 3 bases, and 7 bases lay outside the gene matches. The CDR3 protein is CASSSGGGEQETQYF. In nucleotides, the CDR3 is TGTGCCAGCAGCTCGGGCGGGGGAGAGCAAGAGACCCAGTACTTC.

This clone was picked up one time. Just one base apart from a much larger clone, this may be a read error. This chain uses TRBV5-1 with TRBJ2-7, with D possibly being TRBD2 (5 bases). V dropped 4 bases and J dropped 7 bases, with 9 bases sitting between them. CDR1 SGHRS and CDR2 YFSETQ come from the germline V gene. The length of the CDR3 is 11 residues. CDR3 protein: CASSAAEEQYF. In nucleotides, the CDR3 is TGCGCCAGCAGCGCAGCGGAGGAGCAGTACTTC.

This chain connects TRBV5-1 to TRBJ1-2; TRBD1 agrees at 12 bases. The germline gives CDR1 SGHRS, CDR2 YFSETQ. The CDR3 has 15 amino acids. V lost 2 bases to trimming and J lost 8 bases; unmatched junction nucleotides: 7. DNA of the CDR3: TGCGCCAGCAGCTTTATGGGGGACAGGGGGCGAGGCTACACCTTC. Its translation is CASSFMGDRGRGYTF.

The genes are TRBV7-9 and TRBJ1-2, with D tentatively TRBD1 (6 bases). Germline-derived CDR1 and CDR2 are SEHNR and FQNEAQ (reference sequence). The CDR3 is made up of 16 amino acids. The V end was cut by 6 bases, the J end by 1 base, with 18 bases between. In DNA form, the CDR3 reads TGTGCCAGCAGGCTCTCCTACATGGACAGTAACTATGGCTACACCTTC. This translates into CASRLSYMDSNYGYTF.

This chain uses TRBV6-5 with TRBJ1-2, with D maybe TRBD1 (6 bases). The germline CDR1 and CDR2 sequences are MNHEY and SVGAGI. This CDR3 is 14 amino acids long. The V and J ends lost 0 bases and 7 bases respectively, with 12 bases between them. The CDR3 protein is CASSYSGRGSGYTF. Written as DNA, the CDR3 is TGTGCCAGCAGTTACTCAGGCAGGGGAAGTGGCTACACCTTC.

This clone was picked up one time. This chain uses TRBV7-8 with TRBJ2-1; 9 bases line up with TRBD2. CDR1 is SGHVS, CDR2 FQNEAQ, per germline. This CDR3 spans 15 amino acids. The V and J ends lost 1 base and 8 bases, in that order; junction bases with no gene match: 6. The CDR3 nucleotides read TGTGCCAGCAGCTTAGTTCGGCGGGAGGGTTATGAGCAGTTCTTC. As protein: CASSLVRREGYEQFF.